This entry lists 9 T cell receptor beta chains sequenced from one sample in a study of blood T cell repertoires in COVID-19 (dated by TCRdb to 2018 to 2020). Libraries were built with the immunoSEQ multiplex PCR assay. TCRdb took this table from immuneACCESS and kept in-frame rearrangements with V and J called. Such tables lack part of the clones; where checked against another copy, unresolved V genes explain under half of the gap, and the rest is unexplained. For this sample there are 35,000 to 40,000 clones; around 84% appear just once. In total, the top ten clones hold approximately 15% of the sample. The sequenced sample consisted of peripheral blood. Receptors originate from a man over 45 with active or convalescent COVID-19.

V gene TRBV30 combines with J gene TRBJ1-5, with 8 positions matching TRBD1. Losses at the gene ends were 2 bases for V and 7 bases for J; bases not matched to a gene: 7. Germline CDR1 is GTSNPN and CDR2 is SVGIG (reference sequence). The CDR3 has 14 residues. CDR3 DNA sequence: TGTGCCTGGAGTACAACAGGGGGTCGCCAGCCCCAGCATTTT. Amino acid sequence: CAWSTTGGRQPQHF.

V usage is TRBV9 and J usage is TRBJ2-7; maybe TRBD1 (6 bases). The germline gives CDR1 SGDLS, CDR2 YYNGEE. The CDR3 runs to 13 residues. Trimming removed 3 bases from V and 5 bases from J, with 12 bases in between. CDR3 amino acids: CASSDRESHEQYF. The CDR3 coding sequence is TGTGCCAGCAGCGACAGGGAGAGCCACGAGCAGTACTTC.

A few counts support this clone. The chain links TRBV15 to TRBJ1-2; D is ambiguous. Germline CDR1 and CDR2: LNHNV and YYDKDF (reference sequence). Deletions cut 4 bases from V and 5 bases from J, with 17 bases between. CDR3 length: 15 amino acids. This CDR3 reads CATSKSSSLEYGYTF. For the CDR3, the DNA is TGTGCCACCAGCAAGAGCTCGAGTTTGGAGTATGGCTACACCTTC.

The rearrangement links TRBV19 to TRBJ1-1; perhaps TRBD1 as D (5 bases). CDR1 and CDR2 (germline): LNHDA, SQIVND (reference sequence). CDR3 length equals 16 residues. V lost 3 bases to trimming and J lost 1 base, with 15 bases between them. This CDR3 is CASSMGQGRRNTEAFF. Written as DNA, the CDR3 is TGTGCCAGTAGTATGGGCCAGGGAAGGCGGAACACTGAAGCTTTCTTT.

CDR3 DNA: TGCGCCAGCAACCCGGGACAGCGAGGGAACACTGAAGCTTTCTTT. The encoded protein is CASNPGQRGNTEAFF. The chain employs TRBV10-2 and TRBJ1-1, with TRBD1 matching 7 bases. Germline CDR1 and CDR2: WSHSY and SAAADI. Unmatched junction bases numbered 9, after V lost 7 bases and J lost 1 base. The CDR3 has 15 amino acids.

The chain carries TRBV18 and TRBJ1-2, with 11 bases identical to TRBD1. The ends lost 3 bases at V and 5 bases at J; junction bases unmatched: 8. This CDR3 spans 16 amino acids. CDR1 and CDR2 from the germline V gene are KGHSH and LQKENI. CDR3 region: CASSPSGTGGPYGYTF. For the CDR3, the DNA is TGTGCCAGCTCACCCTCGGGGACAGGGGGACCATATGGCTACACCTTC.

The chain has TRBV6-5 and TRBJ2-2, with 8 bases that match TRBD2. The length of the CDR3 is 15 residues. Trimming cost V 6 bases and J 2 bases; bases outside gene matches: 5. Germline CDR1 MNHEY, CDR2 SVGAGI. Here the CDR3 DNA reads TGTGCCAGCAGCCCGACTAGCGTTAACACCGGGGAGCTGTTTTTT. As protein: CASSPTSVNTGELFF.

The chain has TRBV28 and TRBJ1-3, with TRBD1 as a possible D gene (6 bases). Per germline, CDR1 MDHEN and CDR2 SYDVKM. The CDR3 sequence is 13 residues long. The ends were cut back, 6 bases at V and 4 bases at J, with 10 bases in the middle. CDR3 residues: CASSPGAGNTIYF. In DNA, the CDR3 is TGTGCCAGCAGCCCAGGGGCAGGAAACACCATATATTTT. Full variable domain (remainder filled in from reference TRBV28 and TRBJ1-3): DVKVTQSSRYLVKRTGEKVFLECVQDMDHENMFWYRQDPGLGLRLIYFSYDVKMKEKGDIPEGYSVSREKKERFSLILESASTNQTSMYLCASSPGAGNTIYFGEGSWLTVV.

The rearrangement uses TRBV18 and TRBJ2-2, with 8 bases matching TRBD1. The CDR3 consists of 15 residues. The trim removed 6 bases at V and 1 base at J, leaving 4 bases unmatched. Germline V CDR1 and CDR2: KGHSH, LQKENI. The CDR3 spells CASSIGTGNTGELFF. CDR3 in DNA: TGTGCCAGCTCCATTGGGACAGGGAACACCGGGGAGCTGTTTTTT.